This T cell receptor beta chain was recovered during a study of blood T cell repertoires in COVID-19. In the study overall: The origin of the acute and convalescent COVID-19 samples was the United States, Italy and Spain.

Produced via immunoSEQ multiplex PCR; TCRdb's table is partial and in-frame only. In the table there are around 370,000 clones, around nine tenths of which are singletons. Germline CDR1 DFQATT, CDR2 SNEGSKA (reference sequence). The CDR3 contains 13 residues. The V and J ends lost 3 bases and 8 bases, in that order; junction bases with no gene match: 4. Specimen: peripheral blood. This receptor was obtained from a woman aged 70-85 years with COVID-19, enrolled during active disease. The chain recombines TRBV20-1 with TRBJ1-4; 9 bases match TRBD1. The CDR3 bases are TGCAGTGCTAGTCGAGACAGGGGGGAAAAACTGTTTTTT. It is translated as CSASRDRGEKLFF.